These T cell receptor beta chains were read from a single sample in a study of blood T cell repertoires in COVID-19. TCRdb's copy holds only in-frame clones and misses some; the assay was immunoSEQ multiplex PCR. The data contain approximately 140,000 clones, approximately 80% of them seen just once; the ten biggest clones take up approximately 6.1%. The source material was peripheral blood. The receptors here all came from a human donor in a cohort sampled during active COVID-19. Each CDR3 is given without its conserved first and last residue. A D gene is named only where the DNA matches it firmly. Clone size is shown for a subset of rows, as once, few, many or a class of expanded clone.

size: -; D: TRBD2; J: TRBJ2-3; V: TRBV2; CDR3: ASTPTSGLSTDTQY
size: -; D: -; J: TRBJ1-5; V: TRBV18; CDR3: ASSSDSSNQPQH
size: -; D: -; J: TRBJ2-5; V: TRBV5-8; CDR3: ASSLGQKETQY
size: -; D: TRBD1; J: TRBJ1-5; V: TRBV7-2; CDR3: ASSLGVGQGAGQPQH
size: -; D: -; J: TRBJ2-3; V: TRBV13; CDR3: ASSFVGAPDTQY
size: -; D: -; J: TRBJ2-1; V: TRBV25-1; CDR3: ASSDLRPSSYNEQF
size: -; D: -; J: TRBJ1-5; V: TRBV4-2; CDR3: ASSPVGGARDQPQH
size: -; D: TRBD1; J: TRBJ2-7; V: TRBV19; CDR3: ASSPEDRGYEQY
size: -; D: -; J: TRBJ2-5; V: TRBV25-1; CDR3: ASSEVGASETQY
size: -; D: -; J: TRBJ2-7; V: TRBV3-1/TRBV3-2; CDR3: ASSQGRSYEQY
size: -; D: TRBD1; J: TRBJ2-3; V: TRBV5-1; CDR3: ASSLRQGTFYTDTQY
size: few; D: -; J: TRBJ2-2; V: TRBV2; CDR3: ASRTGLDTGELF
size: -; D: -; J: TRBJ2-2; V: TRBV3-1/TRBV3-2; CDR3: ASSLPLGELF
size: -; D: -; J: TRBJ1-1; V: TRBV15; CDR3: ATSRGGTPNTEAF
size: -; D: -; J: TRBJ1-1; V: TRBV9; CDR3: ASSVQMNTEAF
size: -; D: TRBD1; J: TRBJ2-7; V: TRBV5-8; CDR3: ASSLKATGVYEQY
size: -; D: TRBD1; J: TRBJ1-1; V: TRBV6-2/TRBV6-3; CDR3: ASSYFAGGNTEAF
size: few; D: -; J: TRBJ1-2; V: TRBV2; CDR3: ASKARTDANYGYT
size: few; D: -; J: TRBJ1-1; V: TRBV6-6; CDR3: ASSSSTEMNTEAF
size: -; D: -; J: TRBJ1-3; V: TRBV5-1; CDR3: ASSLESPQGSGNTIY
size: -; D: TRBD2; J: TRBJ2-7; V: TRBV5-5; CDR3: ASSLERAGGPYEQY
size: -; D: TRBD2; J: TRBJ2-5; V: TRBV6-2/TRBV6-3; CDR3: ASSYSKAWAGGNLQETQY
size: -; D: TRBD1; J: TRBJ1-5; V: TRBV15; CDR3: ATSGTDRGYNQPQH
size: -; D: -; J: TRBJ2-3; V: TRBV6-1; CDR3: ASSEGGGRVFTDTQY
size: -; D: TRBD2; J: TRBJ2-3; V: TRBV7-3; CDR3: ASSRAGGSTDTQY
size: -; D: TRBD1; J: TRBJ2-4; V: TRBV24-1; CDR3: ATSEQGQGGGNIQY
size: -; D: TRBD1; J: TRBJ1-2; V: TRBV5-4; CDR3: ASSLGQGDDGYT
size: -; D: -; J: TRBJ1-5; V: TRBV15; CDR3: ATSRDPPGVHSNQPQH
size: -; D: TRBD1; J: TRBJ1-3; V: TRBV7-2; CDR3: ASSSSGQGVFSGNTIY
size: few; D: TRBD1; J: TRBJ1-2; V: TRBV27; CDR3: ASSLLGQEYGGYT
size: -; D: -; J: TRBJ1-3; V: TRBV7-9; CDR3: ASSRMGRASSGNTIY
size: -; D: TRBD1; J: TRBJ1-5; V: TRBV18; CDR3: ASSPQTGNQPQH
size: -; D: -; J: TRBJ2-3; V: TRBV7-2; CDR3: ASSPGRDTQY
size: -; D: -; J: TRBJ1-1; V: TRBV9; CDR3: ASSVDAGLRAEAF
size: -; D: -; J: TRBJ1-4; V: TRBV28; CDR3: ASSLQTSTLF
size: -; D: TRBD1; J: TRBJ1-2; V: TRBV7-2; CDR3: ASSLRAWGLGQGKGGYT